The table lists the clone carrying this TCR beta chain with a few counts. This record comes from a study of blood T cell repertoires in COVID-19. On the study more broadly: PBMCs, B-cell-depleted T cells, or T cells provided the cDNA or gDNA that made up the material.

Individuals drawn from 24 US areas were about 18 to 89 years old. Recovered participants had two consecutive negative NP/OP PCR tests, healthcare professional clearance, or symptom resolution. CDR1 is SEHNR, CDR2 FQNEAQ, per germline (reference sequence). Trimming took 0 bases from V and 7 from J, leaving 10 bases between them. The CDR3 extends over 15 amino acids. Produced via immunoSEQ multiplex PCR; TCRdb's table is partial and in-frame only. The repertoire holds around 380,000 clones, with 70% to 90% as singletons. The clonotype originates from a man aged 30 to 39 who had recovered from COVID-19. The sample was PBMCs or T cells enriched from blood (not recorded which). The chain is built from TRBV7-9 and TRBJ1-6, with D possibly being TRBD1 (5 bases). The CDR3 region has the DNA TGTGCCAGCAGCTTAGCGCTGGGGGGGAATTCACCCCTCCACTTT. It codes for CASSLALGGNSPLHF.